Included here is one T cell receptor (beta chain) sequence, with context. Its recognized antigen is unknown. Base qualities are not recorded, but no much larger clone differs from it by a single base. In the prospective study, participants were about 18 to 100 years old, resided in around 25 geographic areas of the United States, and were enrolled through a virtual design. In the prospective study, participants were assigned to cohorts based on the clinical history participants reported in a screening survey and a study questionnaire. For ImmuneRACE Cohort 3, a participant was defined as recovered based on two consecutive negative NP/OP PCR tests, clearance by a healthcare professional, or resolution of symptoms. Each participant in the prospective study had whole blood, serum and a nasopharyngeal or oropharyngeal swab collected by mobile phlebotomists. Prospective study participants could optionally give additional blood draws and questionnaires over an approximately two-month period. Blood samples from the prospective study were shipped frozen or at room temperature prior to DNA extraction.

This sample was included in a study of blood T cell repertoires in COVID-19 (dated by TCRdb to about 2020). As for the study more broadly: The collaborator samples originated in the United States, Italy and Spain and spanned the acute and convalescent phases of COVID-19. The material from the prospective study consisted of cDNA or gDNA derived from T cells, B-cell-depleted T cells, or PBMCs. Sample metadata almost always included a de-identified subject ID, COVID-19 status, age in years and sex. The samples were drawn from two sources: the first 160 participants of the ongoing ImmuneRACE study, and over 950 subjects contributed by 6 global collaborators. Where HLA class I and class II types were available, the types were taken from metadata supplied by the sample provider, not from assay-based typing. The repertoires were released in a freely available public database meant as a resource for research on the immune response to SARS-CoV-2. The dataset comprised deeply sampled blood TCRbeta repertoires from subjects exposed to, actively infected with, or recovered from COVID-19.

The V end gives up 2 bases and the J end 7 bases, leaving 4 bases in the junction not matched to a gene. The CDR3 contains 15 residues, cysteine and phenylalanine counted. CDR3 DNA only is kept here, 45 bases in frame from base 1. From a lookup of the germline V gene, CDR1 and CDR2 are ENHRY and SYGVKD. Points the paper makes about the study in general: The quantity of clinical and demographic metadata differed by source and by participant and was supplied without curation.

TCRbeta CDR3 regions were amplified from genomic DNA by means of the immunoSEQ Assay, a bias-controlled multiplex PCR. The authors' pipeline ran thus. Within the assay, amplification of reference gene primers was used to estimate how many nucleated cells each sample contained. Sequence reads were collapsed and filtered to measure the absolute abundance of every unique TCRbeta CDR3 rearrangement. For each sample, productive Simpson clonality was calculated as the square root of Simpson's diversity index over productive rearrangements. In its TCRdb copy, this immuneACCESS table keeps in-frame sequences only and misses some clones. Where compared with another copy, unresolved V genes explain less than half of these, and the others have no known cause. V and J calls and clone size come straight from that table; D and trimming were deduced from the DNA. The sample table holds just over 300,000 clones, of which roughly 86% were seen once. 8.5% to 10% of the sample is held by the ten biggest clonotypes.

The receptor was derived from a woman between 18 and 29 years old who had recovered from COVID-19. The sequenced sample was PBMCs or T cells enriched from blood (not recorded which). The chain was built from TRBV10-3 and TRBJ2-2, with 10 central nucleotides matching TRBD2. The CDR3 is CAISETSGTVGELFF. The nucleotide sequence reads TGTGCCATCAGTGAGACTAGCGGGACGGTCGGGGAGCTGTTTTTT.